Listed below are T cell receptor beta chains from one sample, sequenced in a study of monozygotic twins with inflammatory bowel disease. With the 5' RACE reads reprocessed, TCRdb shows one record per CDR3 protein and no DNA. Its table lists around 410,000 distinct CDR3 sequences. Material for sequencing was blood. These receptors came from a human donor with ulcerative colitis or Crohn's disease, or a healthy co-twin of an affected twin (not recorded which). CDR3s include the opening cysteine and the closing phenylalanine or tryptophan.

V,J,CDR3
TRBV5-1,TRBJ1-4,CASSLAPGTGGFEKLFF
TRBV7-8,TRBJ2-1,CASSFWSGSYNEQFF
TRBV18,TRBJ1-3,CASSPVQGTTGNTIYF
TRBV6-1,TRBJ2-7,CASRGGGGEHEQYF
TRBV5-1,TRBJ2-7,CASSWTGTSGGGEQYF
TRBV9,TRBJ2-1,CASSGGLAFYNEQFF
TRBV5-6,TRBJ1-5,CASTVGGRGGTRPQHF
TRBV5-1,TRBJ2-5,CASSVNGLFFQETQYF
TRBV5-1,TRBJ1-5,CASSLSMGGPRHF
TRBV29-1,TRBJ2-3,CSVAYMGTDTQYF
TRBV3-1,TRBJ2-5,CASSLPVGGGLETQYF
TRBV5-1,TRBJ2-1,CASSVGDSQEGQFF
TRBV30,TRBJ1-1,CAWQDRMNTEAFF
TRBV9,TRBJ2-2,CASSPDGPANTGELFF
TRBV4-3,TRBJ2-1,CASSQGRWDEQFF
TRBV5-4,TRBJ1-2,CASRGGGGPGYTF
TRBV20-1,TRBJ2-3,CSARSSGGFTDTQYF
TRBV12-3/TRBV12-4,TRBJ1-1,CASSFLGTEAFF
TRBV7-2,TRBJ1-3,CASSLNRGGNTIYF
TRBV7-9,TRBJ2-5,CASSVRVVETQYF
TRBV5-1,TRBJ1-2,CASSLKGGVAAAYGYTF
TRBV11-2,TRBJ2-7,CASSFNGLAGGPSSYEQYF